This T cell receptor beta chain came from a study of vaccination and CD4 T cells after COVID-19. Background on the study: A positive SARS-CoV-2 nasal swab PCR result was recorded for each convalescent patient; about 10 were mild and one severe. At a median around 92 days (range 35 to 161) after diagnosis, post-COVID samples were drawn. Following dose two, a median around 70 days (range 14 to 241) passed before post-vaccine samples were taken. Each control culture was treated with a CEFX pool, an HIV-1 Nef pool, or no peptide.

The treatment was: roughly ten-day PBMC culture with coronavirus spike peptide pools or control peptides (ViraFEST assay). In its sample, this clonotype was seen a few times. Its antigen remains unidentified. Germline CDR1 reads LNHNV; CDR2 reads YYDKDF (reference sequence). This CDR3 region has 16 residues. Trimming took 5 bases from V and 2 from J; bases not matched to a gene: 7. An Oncomine TCR Beta short-read assay was used to sequence the DNA from cultured CD4+ T cells. TCRdb itself ran the PCR reads through MiXCR, one entry per CDR3 protein. This table holds about 11,000 distinct CDR3 sequences, roughly 58% found once.

The sequenced material came from CD4+ T cells from blood, cultured in vitro. The rearrangement uses TRBV15 and TRBJ1-5, with 9 bases fitting TRBD1. This receptor was identified in a human donor who had recovered from COVID-19. The CDR3 spells CATSYGTGRGNQPQHF. The CDR3 nucleotides read TGTGCCACCAGCTACGGGACAGGGAGAGGCAATCAGCCCCAGCATTTT.